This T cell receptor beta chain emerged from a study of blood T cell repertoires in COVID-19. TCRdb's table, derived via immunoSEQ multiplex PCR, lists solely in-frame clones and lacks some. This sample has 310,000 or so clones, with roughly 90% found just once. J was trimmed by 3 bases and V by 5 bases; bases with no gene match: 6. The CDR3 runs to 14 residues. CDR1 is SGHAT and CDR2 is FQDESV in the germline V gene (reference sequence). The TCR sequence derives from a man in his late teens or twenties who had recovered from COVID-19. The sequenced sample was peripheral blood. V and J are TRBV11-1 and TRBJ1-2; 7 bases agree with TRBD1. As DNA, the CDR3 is TGTGCCAGCAGCCCCGACAGGGATCACTATGGCTACACCTTC. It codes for CASSPDRDHYGYTF.